This is a list of T cell receptor beta chains from one sample in a study of cytomegalovirus exposure and HLA in healthy donors. Libraries were prepared by immunoSEQ multiplex PCR; TCRdb keeps only in-frame clonotypes and omits some of them. The table has 190,000 or so clones, around 86% seen once. The source material was PBMCs. The receptor source for this set is a man aged 50-60 years in good health and CMV-seronegative. CDR3s leave out the opening cysteine and the closing phenylalanine or tryptophan.

TRBJ2-2	13	TRBV9	ASSVVGTQTGELF
TRBJ1-2	12	TRBV9	ASSVVNSAGGYT
TRBJ1-1	11	TRBV19	ASGLILNTEAF
TRBJ1-2	11	TRBV25-1	ASSDRQGSGYT
TRBJ1-4	9	TRBV20-1	SARRSEKLF
TRBJ1-4	11	TRBV18	ASSPSTDEKLF
TRBJ2-3	13	TRBV2	ASSDGRGGTDTQY
TRBJ2-7	13	TRBV7-3	ASSSPRGFSYEQY
TRBJ2-7	12	TRBV19	ASSTGRAAYEQY
TRBJ1-4	14	TRBV15	ATSRWDSYFNEKLF
TRBJ2-7	11	TRBV29-1	SVGGTDPYEQY
TRBJ2-7	13	TRBV7-2	ASSSGTGDIYEQY
TRBJ2-3	11	TRBV19	ASSGSRSDTQY
TRBJ2-7	13	TRBV18	ASSPPNRALNEQY
TRBJ1-4	12	TRBV2	ASLQGIANEKLF
TRBJ1-5	12	TRBV28	ASRSDREYQPQH
TRBJ1-2	13	TRBV2	ASSEEGQVVEGYT
TRBJ1-5	13	TRBV30	AWSAKGQLAQPQH
TRBJ2-6	15	TRBV19	ASSVDRFLFGANVLT
TRBJ1-2	17	TRBV5-4	ASSLRVRTGTGGKNGYT
TRBJ2-1	11	TRBV6-1	ASSEGRINEQF
TRBJ2-5	9	TRBV25-1	ASSSGRTQY